A single T cell receptor beta chain is shown here with its context. What it recognizes is unknown. This record comes from a study of early T cells in non-severe SARS-CoV-2 infection. Study summary: Unsorted whole-blood RNA was sequenced in bulk, leaving chains unpaired.

The CDR3 runs to 16 residues. Trimming took 6 bases from V and 4 from J, leaving 16 bases between them. Attachment of unique molecular identifiers to individual cDNA molecules was performed. TCRdb ran MiXCR on the 5' RACE reads and lists one entry per CDR3 protein. The table has about 77,000 distinct CDR3 sequences, 12% seen once; the top ten hold roughly 15%. Study conclusions and caveats: Missing private and CD4 specificities, VDJdb matching favored anti-spike CD8 responses.

The TCR sequence derives from an adult who was a healthcare worker with PCR-confirmed SARS-CoV-2 infection or an uninfected control (not recorded which). The donor label of this sample is uncertain. V is TRBV12-3 or TRBV12-4 and J is TRBJ2-6; the D gene could be TRBD1 or TRBD2 (5 bases each). The input for sequencing was whole blood, taken at baseline. CDR3 in DNA: TGTGCCAGCAGGCAGTGGGGGTCTTCCGGGGCCAACGTCCTGACTTTC. Amino acid sequence: CASRQWGSSGANVLTF.